The TCR beta chain under discussion was sequenced for a study of response to subunit inactivated influenza vaccine. TCRdb recomputed calls from the RT-PCR reads with MiXCR, one row per CDR3 protein. The sample gives hundreds of thousands of distinct CDR3 sequences, 18% of which show up once; 11% is in the top ten. V was cut by 2 bases and J by 3 bases, with 11 bases left in between. The CDR3 is made up of 14 amino acids. Germline values: CDR1 MNHEY, CDR2 SMNVEV (reference sequence). The TCR originated in a man aged 50 to 59 who received an inactivated influenza vaccine. The V call is TRBV27, the J call TRBJ2-7; D uncertain. Here the sequenced sample was PBMCs from blood, taken around 5 days after vaccination. CDR3 region: CASSLAGSFYEQYF. As DNA, the CDR3 is TGTGCCAGCAGTTTAGCTGGGTCCTTCTACGAGCAGTACTTC.